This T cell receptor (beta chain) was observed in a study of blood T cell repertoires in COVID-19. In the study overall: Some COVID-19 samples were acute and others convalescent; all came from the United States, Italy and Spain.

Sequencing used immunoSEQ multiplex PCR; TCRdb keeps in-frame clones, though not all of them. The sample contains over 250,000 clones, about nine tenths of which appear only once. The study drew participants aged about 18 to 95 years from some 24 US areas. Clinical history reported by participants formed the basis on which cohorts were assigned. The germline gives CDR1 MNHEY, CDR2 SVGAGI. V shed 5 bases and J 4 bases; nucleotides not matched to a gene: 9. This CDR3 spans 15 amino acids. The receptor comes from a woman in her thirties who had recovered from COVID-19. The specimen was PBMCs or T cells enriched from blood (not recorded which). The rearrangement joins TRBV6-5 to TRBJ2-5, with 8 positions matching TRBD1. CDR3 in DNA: TGTGCCAGCAGTATCGGACAGGGTGCGGGAGAGACCCAGTACTTC. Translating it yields CASSIGQGAGETQYF.